The 11 T cell receptor beta chains below all came from one sample that was sequenced in a study of OX40 agonist ivuxolimab in advanced cancers. Sequencing used immunoSEQ multiplex PCR; TCRdb keeps in-frame clones, though not all of them. Of about 36,000 clones in the sample, about 80% are singletons; the top ten hold around a quarter. Sequences were derived from CD4+ or CD8+ T cells sorted from blood, sampled in a trial of the OX40 agonist ivuxolimab. These receptors were obtained from an adult with an advanced solid tumor such as melanoma, head and neck, liver or kidney cancer.

In regard to this clone: The germline gene is not matched at one end of the junction; a read error may be the cause. As DNA, the CDR3 is TGCGCCAGCAGCTTAGGCAATGAGCAGTTCTTC. Translation gives CASSLGNEQFF. The chain combines TRBV11-3 with TRBJ2-1; D remains unclear. This CDR3 spans 11 amino acids. CDR1 SGHNT and CDR2 YENEEA come from the germline V gene.

The rearrangement joins TRBV13 to TRBJ1-3; D is uncertain. Per the germline V gene, CDR1 is PRHDT and CDR2 is FYEKMQ (reference sequence). The CDR3 has 13 residues. The V end was cut by 6 bases, the J end by 0 bases, with 6 bases between. CDR3 coding DNA: TGTGCCAGCAGGACCTTCTCTGGAAACACCATATATTTT. Translation: CASRTFSGNTIYF.

The V call is TRBV5-1, the J call TRBJ2-1; 10 bases are a match to TRBD2. Looked up from germline, CDR1 is SGHRS and CDR2 is YFSETQ. J was trimmed by 0 bases and V by 3 bases; bases with no gene match: 9. This CDR3 has 18 amino acids. The CDR3 nucleotides read TGCGCCAGCAGCTCCCCCCGACTAGCGGGCGTCTCCTACAATGAGCAGTTCTTC. This gives the protein CASSSPRLAGVSYNEQFF.

The chain employs TRBV11-2 and TRBJ1-1; a possible D gene is TRBD1 (6 bases). Trimming removed 2 bases at V and 5 bases at J, with 12 bases between. The CDR3 extends over 14 amino acids. CDR1 SGHAT and CDR2 FQNNGV come from the germline V gene. Here the CDR3 DNA reads TGTGCCAGCAGCTTATTTCCAGGGGATACTGAAGCTTTCTTT. As protein: CASSLFPGDTEAFF.

This clone was counted only a few times. The chain combines TRBV20-1 with TRBJ2-3; TRBD1 is a possible D gene (5 bases). The V gene lost 6 bases and the J gene lost 8 bases, with 12 bases spanning the gap. CDR1 is DFQATT, CDR2 SNEGSKA, per germline (reference sequence). The CDR3 runs 11 residues. The DNA of the CDR3 is TGCAGTGCGCAGGGCCCAGGTACGCAGTATTTT. Translated: CSAQGPGTQYF.

This rearrangement joins TRBV9 to TRBJ2-5; possibly TRBD2 for D (6 bases). The germline CDR1 and CDR2 sequences are SGDLS and YYNGEE. V was trimmed by 0 bases and J by 2 bases, leaving 11 bases between them. The CDR3 sequence is 15 residues long. CDR3 coding DNA: TGTGCCAGCAGCGTAGGAAACGGGGGTCAAGAGACCCAGTACTTC. Translation: CASSVGNGGQETQYF.

The chain uses TRBV18 and TRBJ1-2; D may be TRBD1 (6 bases). Germline CDR1 KGHSH, CDR2 LQKENI. With 3 bases removed from V and 8 bases from J, the gap between germline ends came to 13 bases. The CDR3 sequence is 13 residues long. CDR3 bases: TGTGCCAGCTCACCGGTCGGGGGCGACGGCTACACCTTC. This sequence encodes CASSPVGGDGYTF.

This clone was counted once. CDR3 amino acids: CASRPTGRNSPLHF. The CDR3 DNA sequence: TGTGCCAGCAGACCGACAGGACGGAATTCACCCCTCCACTTT. V is TRBV6-5 and J is TRBJ1-6; D might be TRBD1 (6 bases). The germline V and J ends were trimmed by 6 bases and 7 bases, with 13 bases remaining between them. This CDR3 region has 14 residues. The germline gives CDR1 MNHEY, CDR2 SVGAGI.

This clone has more than one count but fewer than ten. The chain combines TRBV6-5 with TRBJ1-6; D is possibly TRBD1 (6 bases). The V end was cut by 5 bases, the J end by 14 bases, with 10 bases between. The length of the CDR3 is 11 residues. Germline V gene data show CDR1 as MNHEY and CDR2 as SVGAGI. Here the CDR3 reads CASSGGLALHF. DNA of the CDR3: TGTGCCAGCAGTGGGGGCTTGGCCCTCCACTTT.

The chain joins TRBV5-1 to TRBJ1-3; 9 bases agree with TRBD1. The CDR3 is made up of 14 amino acids. Germline-derived CDR1 and CDR2 are SGHRS and YFSETQ. J was trimmed by 6 bases and V by 4 bases; bases with no gene match: 5. CDR3 DNA: TGCGCCAGCAGCATCGGGACAGGGCAAAACACCATATATTTT. Its translation: CASSIGTGQNTIYF.

The chain recombines TRBV23-1 with TRBJ1-5, with D perhaps matching TRBD1 (6 bases). TRBV23-1 is treated as an ORF (open reading frame) with a function not yet certain. Between the trimmed V and J ends, which lost 6 bases and 1 base, there was a span of 16 bases. This CDR3 is built from 16 residues. The CDR3 here is CASRTYRENSNQPQHF. In DNA form, the CDR3 reads TGCGCCAGCAGGACCTACAGGGAGAACAGCAATCAGCCCCAGCATTTT.